Detailed here is one T cell receptor (beta chain). Source study methods: Cell counts per sample came from amplifying reference gene primers. Method: immunoSEQ multiplex PCR; TCRdb's copy keeps in-frame clones and lacks some. The D gene and trimming were derived from the DNA, and the V and J assignments and clone size from that table. The table includes approximately 150,000 clones, about four fifths detected once. The data are from a study of blood T cell repertoires in COVID-19. The CDR3 totals 20 residues. The V and J genes are TRBV12-1 and TRBJ2-1; the table assigns TRBD2, which was not confirmed against the DNA. TRBV12-1 is assigned pseudogene status. The receptor was derived from a human donor with acute or convalescent COVID-19. The donor label of this sample is uncertain. Source material: peripheral blood. CDR3 residues: CASSFNLAGGLPDLGNEQFF. The CDR3 coding sequence is TGTGCCAGCAGCTTTAATCTAGCGGGGGGGCTCCCGGATTTGGGGAATGAGCAGTTCTTC.